This T cell receptor (beta chain) was captured in a study of CD8 T cells in Susac syndrome. Study-wide findings and caveats: Clonal expansion involving Susac CD8+ cells peaked in TEMRA cells and active patients.

Random hexamers served to reverse transcribe roughly 0.5 to 1 ug RNA. TCRdb fed the immunoSEQ multiplex PCR reads into MiXCR, producing one record per CDR3 protein. The profile covers roughly 86,000 distinct CDR3 sequences, with roughly 96% appearing a single time and more than 0.5% taken by the ten largest. In its sample, this clonotype was seen once. Its antigen is unknown. TCR beta sequencing was performed on blood CD8+ and CD4+ T cells. Trimming removed 7 bases from V and 4 bases from J; junction bases left unmatched: 9. The CDR3 sequence is 16 residues long. Germline V CDR1 and CDR2: DFQATT, SNEGSKA (reference sequence).

The source of this sequence is a human donor with Susac syndrome. Sequencing was done on a sample of CD8+ T cells from PBMCs. The V gene is TRBV20-1, the J gene TRBJ1-6, with 11 bases matching TRBD1. The CDR3 region is CSVGGDRGFYNSPLHF. CDR3 bases: TGCAGTGTCGGAGGGGACAGGGGGTTTTATAATTCACCCCTCCACTTT.